This T cell receptor (beta chain) was retrieved from a study of OX40 agonist ivuxolimab in advanced cancers. Baseline, cycle 4 day 1, and cycle 7 day 1 were the blood sampling points. V gave up 0 bases and J gave up 6 bases, with 18 bases separating them. The CDR3 runs to 17 residues. The germline gives CDR1 SEHNR, CDR2 FQNEAQ (reference sequence). Assay used: immunoSEQ multiplex PCR; TCRdb lists only in-frame clones, some missing. The table has some 80,000 clones, 86% seen once. The TCR originated in an adult with an advanced solid tumor such as melanoma, head and neck, liver or kidney cancer. This rearrangement joins TRBV7-9 to TRBJ2-1, with D maybe TRBD2 (8 bases). Sample: CD4+ or CD8+ T cells sorted from blood, taken in a trial of the OX40 agonist ivuxolimab. CDR3 nucleotides: TGTGCCAGCAGCTTAGCCGGGAGGGCAGGGGGACTCAATGAGCAGTTCTTC. Its translation is CASSLAGRAGGLNEQFF.